This TCR beta chain was recorded in a study of identical twins. TCRdb recomputed calls from the 5' RACE reads with MiXCR, one row per CDR3 protein. Of a few hundred thousand distinct CDR3 sequences in the sample, approximately 8.3% were seen once. This clonotype was seen more than once but under ten times. The target antigen is unknown. Study-wide points: Zero-insertion findings could be partly confounded by invariant cells (MAIT and iNKT cells). Modelling underestimated the level of out-of-frame TCR alpha sharing observed in monozygotic twins. Cord blood's abundant beta clonotypes had fewer insertions, unlike memory repertoires.

Germline values: CDR1 LGHNA, CDR2 YSLEER. Unmatched junction bases numbered 7, after V lost 0 bases and J lost 9 bases. This CDR3 has 16 amino acids. These data also featured in a second study, about yellow fever vaccine responses in identical twins. According to that study: Twins' T cell vaccine responses reportedly looked partly convergent, partly personalized.

The receptor was isolated from a woman aged 18-29 years in good health. The V call is TRBV4-3, the J call TRBJ2-1; 11 bases match TRBD2. Sample: CD8+ T cells sorted from blood. The CDR3 DNA is TGCGCCAGCAGCCAAGATAGACTAGCGGGAAATGGTGAGCAGTTCTTC. It is translated as CASSQDRLAGNGEQFF.